These T cell receptor beta chains were read from a single sample in a study of regulatory T cells in long-lasting Graves disease. A single record per CDR3 protein comes from TCRdb applying MiXCR to the multiplex PCR reads. This sample has approximately 390,000 distinct CDR3 sequences, with roughly 17% found just once. The same data also went into a second study, on T cells in Graves' hyperthyroidism and ophthalmopathy.

Sequencing was performed on peripheral blood mononuclear cells (PBMCs), taken at new diagnosis, from a patient treated with antithyroid drugs. The receptor source for this set is a woman aged 18-29 years with Graves disease. Both conserved end residues are part of each CDR3. D genes are given only for firm matches. Some rows have no size entry. The others give once, few or many, or a class for an expanded clone.

V	J	size	D	DNA	CDR3
TRBV9	TRBJ1-2	.	.	TGTGCCAGCAGCGTAGGGGCGTCTAGGGGCTACACCTTC	CASSVGASRGYTF
TRBV7-2	TRBJ2-5	many	TRBD1	TGTGCCAGCAGCGAGGGGGCAGGGGTCGGGGCCCAGTACTTC	CASSEGAGVGAQYF
TRBV4-1	TRBJ1-2	many	TRBD1	TGCGCCAGCAGCCATGATCCTACAGGGGATGGCTACACCTTC	CASSHDPTGDGYTF
TRBV6-1	TRBJ1-1	many	.	TGTGCCAGCAGCCCCTTGAACACTGAAGCTTTCTTT	CASSPLNTEAFF
TRBV30	TRBJ2-1	many	TRBD2	TGTGCCTGGAGCCGGACTAGCGGGGTGCAACAACGCTCCTACAATGAGCAGTTCTTC	CAWSRTSGVQQRSYNEQFF
TRBV5-1	TRBJ1-6	many	.	TGCGCCAGCAGCTTGGAGGGTTGGGGATTTCTCCACTTT	CASSLEGWGFLHF
TRBV6-1	TRBJ2-2	many	.	TGTGCCAGCTCCTTGGGGCCATACACCGGGGAGCTGTTTTTT	CASSLGPYTGELFF
TRBV20-1	TRBJ2-2	many	.	TGCAGTGCCCATACAGGGAACACCGGGGAGCTGTTTTTT	CSAHTGNTGELFF
TRBV19	TRBJ2-1	few	TRBD2	TGTGCCAGTAGTATCGTCGCTAGCGGCTACAATGAGCAGTTCTTC	CASSIVASGYNEQFF
TRBV5-4	TRBJ2-5	many	TRBD2	TGTGCCAGCAGCTTTAAACTAGCGGGAGGAGAGACCCAGTACTTC	CASSFKLAGGETQYF
TRBV3-1	TRBJ2-7	.	TRBD1	TGTGCCAGCAGCCAAGCTCCGGCCACAGGGGTTTCGAACTACGAGCAGTACTTC	CASSQAPATGVSNYEQYF
TRBV6-9	TRBJ1-6	many	.	TGTGCCAGCAGTTCGTGCTCCTATAATTCACCCCTCCACTTT	CASSSCSYNSPLHF
TRBV2	TRBJ2-1	many	.	TGTGCCAGCAGGGCGGACAGCTCCTACAATGAGCAGTTCTTC	CASRADSSYNEQFF
TRBV24-1	TRBJ2-3	many	TRBD1	TGTGCCACCAGTGACCCAGGGGGAGATACGCAGTATTTT	CATSDPGGDTQYF
TRBV19	TRBJ2-3	few	.	TGTGCCAGTAGTTCGCTGACAGGAAGAGGCGGGAGTGACCCAGATACGCAGTATTTT	CASSSLTGRGGSDPDTQYF
TRBV4-1	TRBJ1-4	.	.	TGCGCCAGCAGCCTCAGTCCTGGTCGGGAAAAACTGTTTTTT	CASSLSPGREKLFF
TRBV6-2/TRBV6-3	TRBJ2-7	many	.	TGTGCCAGCAGTTACTTGCGGTCCTACGAGCAGTACTTC	CASSYLRSYEQYF
TRBV3-1	TRBJ1-2	many	.	TGTGCCAGCAGCCAAGTTTTGGGGTCTGGCTACACCTTC	CASSQVLGSGYTF
TRBV19	TRBJ2-1	few	TRBD2	TGTGCCAGTAGTATTCGCGGACTAGCGGGAGTAAAGAGCTCCTACAATGAGCAGTTCTTC	CASSIRGLAGVKSSYNEQFF
TRBV18	TRBJ2-4	many	.	TGTGCCAGCTCACCCGTGAGCCTAGCCAAAAACATTCAGTACTTC	CASSPVSLAKNIQYF